Following are 6 T cell receptor beta chains from one sample sequenced in a study of blood T cell repertoires in COVID-19. Sequencing used immunoSEQ multiplex PCR; TCRdb keeps in-frame clones, though not all of them. Of about 85,000 clones in the sample, roughly 80% are singletons; the top ten hold roughly 12%. Material for sequencing was peripheral blood. These receptors all come from a man between 65 and 85 years old with acute or convalescent COVID-19.

The J gene is TRBJ1-5, the V gene TRBV19, with D unclear. The V and J ends lost 6 bases and 5 bases respectively, with 8 bases between them. The length of the CDR3 is 12 residues. Germline V CDR1 and CDR2: LNHDA, SQIVND (reference sequence). The CDR3 loop is CASRNRDQPQHF. The CDR3 nucleotides read TGTGCCAGTAGAAATCGGGATCAGCCCCAGCATTTT. Drawing the rest from reference TRBV19 and TRBJ1-5, the complete variable domain is DGGITQSPKYLFRKEGQNVTLSCEQNLNHDAMYWYRQDPGQGLRLIYYSQIVNDFQKGDIAEGYSVSREKKESFPLTVTSAQKNPTAFYLCASRNRDQPQHFGDGTRLSIL.

The chain is built from TRBV4-1 and TRBJ2-2; 10 bases are shared with TRBD2. The CDR3 runs to 16 residues. With V trimmed by 2 bases and J by 4 bases, 4 bases remained unmatched. Germline CDR1 and CDR2: MGHRA and YSYEKL. The DNA for the CDR3 is TGCGCCAGCAGCCAACAAGCGGGGGGGGCCACCGGGGAGCTGTTTTTT. Translated: CASSQQAGGATGELFF.

This clone is a singleton in its sample. The genes are TRBV19 and TRBJ1-4, with no clear D. Between the trimmed V and J ends, which lost 4 bases and 3 bases, there was a span of 12 bases. Per germline, CDR1 LNHDA and CDR2 SQIVND (reference sequence). The CDR3 is 15 residues long. The CDR3 DNA reads as TGTGCCAGTAGTACAGGCGGGGTATCTAATGAAAAACTGTTTTTT. Amino acids: CASSTGGVSNEKLFF. Using reference TRBV19 and TRBJ1-4 for the parts outside the CDR3, the full variable domain is DGGITQSPKYLFRKEGQNVTLSCEQNLNHDAMYWYRQDPGQGLRLIYYSQIVNDFQKGDIAEGYSVSREKKESFPLTVTSAQKNPTAFYLCASSTGGVSNEKLFFGSGTQLSVL.

The gene calls are TRBV9 and TRBJ1-1; D is unclear. Germline V gene sequence: CDR1 SGDLS, CDR2 YYNGEE. The CDR3 runs 14 residues. Trimming shortened V by 3 bases and J by 1 base, and 10 bases separated the two germline ends. The CDR3 here is CASSASVRNTEAFF. The DNA of the CDR3 is TGTGCCAGCAGCGCTAGCGTCCGGAACACTGAAGCTTTCTTT. The full variable domain, with the rest looked up from reference TRBV9 and TRBJ1-1, is DSGVTQTPKHLITATGQRVTLRCSPRSGDLSVYWYQQSLDQGLQFLIQYYNGEERAKGNILERFSAQQFPDLHSELNLSSLELGDSALYFCASSASVRNTEAFFGQGTRLTVV.

The chain employs TRBV10-3 and TRBJ1-5, with D possibly TRBD1 on 5 matching bases. Germline V gene lookup returns CDR1 ENHRY and CDR2 SYGVKD. The CDR3 has 17 amino acids. Between the trimmed V and J ends, which lost 4 bases and 2 bases, there was a span of 18 bases. CDR3 amino acids: CAISGVRTPLGNQPQHF. CDR3 nucleotides: TGTGCCATCAGTGGGGTCCGGACACCGCTTGGCAATCAGCCCCAGCATTTT.

This chain links TRBV11-2 with TRBJ2-2; tentatively, D is TRBD2 (5 bases). The CDR3 contains 14 residues. Germline V gives CDR1 SGHAT, CDR2 FQNNGV. V was clipped by 7 bases and J by 1 base, with 10 bases between them. In DNA form, the CDR3 reads TGTGCCAGCAAGACGGCGGGGAACACCGGGGAGCTGTTTTTT. This gives the protein CASKTAGNTGELFF.